These 6 T cell receptor beta chains were sequenced from one sample in a study of blood T cells in healthy people across ages. The authors ran a second PCR of 7 to 11 cycles using a sample-barcoded 5' primer and a J-beta primer mix. TCRdb used MiXCR to reprocess the 5' RACE reads, holding one entry per CDR3 protein. The sample includes over 750,000 distinct CDR3 sequences, 20% to 25% of them seen just once. The same specimen was also included in a second study, on T cells of mothers and their children.

The sample consisted of blood. The source is a boy younger than 18 in good health.

This clonotype turned up a few times. The rearrangement uses TRBV5-5 and TRBJ2-7; 9 bases agree with TRBD2. The CDR3 covers 15 residues. Germline CDR1 reads SGHKS; CDR2 reads YYEKEE (reference sequence). The V and J ends lost 4 bases and 3 bases, in that order; junction bases with no gene match: 8. The CDR3 spells CASSAGTSSRYEQYF. The CDR3 region has the DNA TGTGCCAGCAGCGCCGGGACTAGCTCCCGCTACGAGCAGTACTTC.

The chain has TRBV6-2 or TRBV6-3 and TRBJ2-5; D is undetermined. Germline assignment: CDR1 MNHEY and CDR2 SVGEGT. V lost 2 bases to trimming and J lost 0 bases, with 4 bases between them. The CDR3 extends over 13 amino acids. CDR3 in DNA: TGTGCCAGCAGTTACGTCAACCAAGAGACCCAGTACTTC. Residues: CASSYVNQETQYF.

This chain connects TRBV10-3 to TRBJ2-2; 9 bases are shared with TRBD1. Germline loops: CDR1 ENHRY, CDR2 SYGVKD. Losses at the gene ends were 5 bases for V and 2 bases for J; bases not matched to a gene: 9. This CDR3 has 17 amino acids. CDR3 residues: CAISKNRGRGNTGELFF. Written as DNA, the CDR3 is TGTGCCATCAGTAAGAACAGGGGGCGCGGTAACACCGGGGAGCTGTTTTTT.

The gene calls are TRBV20-1 and TRBJ2-2; no clear D gene. This CDR3 has 12 residues. V was shortened by 5 bases and J by 7 bases, with 11 bases between the two germline ends. Germline loops: CDR1 DFQATT, CDR2 SNEGSKA (reference sequence). The CDR3 DNA reads as TGCAGTGCTTATAAAAGCGTCGGGGAGCTGTTTTTT. Amino acid sequence: CSAYKSVGELFF.

The genes are TRBV27 and TRBJ2-7; D is unclear. Trimming took off 2 bases at V and 2 bases at J, with 10 bases between the two ends. There are 14 residues in the CDR3. Germline V gene data show CDR1 as MNHEY and CDR2 as SMNVEV (reference sequence). The DNA of the CDR3 is TGTGCCAGCAGTTTAGGGCAGAACACCTACGAGCAGTACTTC. Protein: CASSLGQNTYEQYF.

This clonotype turned up a few times. The chain joins TRBV20-1 to TRBJ2-1; D possibly corresponds to TRBD1 (5 bases). The CDR3 has 15 residues. With 1 base removed from V and 6 bases from J, the gap between germline ends came to 16 bases. CDR1 is DFQATT and CDR2 is SNEGSKA in the germline V gene (reference sequence). The CDR3 loop is CSARVPRAVGNEQFF. CDR3 coding DNA: TGCAGTGCTAGAGTACCCAGGGCAGTGGGCAATGAGCAGTTCTTC.